A single sample is the source of the 28 T cell receptor beta chains below, sequenced in a study of beta chain features in type 1 diabetes. The study, taken as a whole, reports: In every one of the four CD4+ subsets, TCRB CDR3s were moderately but significantly shorter in Type 1 diabetes patients.

Expressed TCRB transcripts were sequenced because the entire RNA isolate underwent reverse transcription. TCRdb's copy holds only in-frame clones and misses some; the assay was immunoSEQ multiplex PCR. The sample gives about 240,000 clones, about 14% of which show up once; roughly 0.019% is in the top ten. No cognate antigen is known for these TCRs. Material for sequencing was naive CD4+ T cells from blood. Receptors were obtained from a man younger than 40 with type 1 diabetes.

This clone was counted a few times. This chain links TRBV5-4 with TRBJ1-1, with D perhaps matching TRBD1 (6 bases). The CDR3 has 14 residues. Germline V gene sequence: CDR1 SGHNT, CDR2 YYREEE (reference sequence). The ends were cut back, 5 bases at V and 0 bases at J, with 11 bases in the middle. CDR3: CASRLAGVNTEAFF. Written as DNA, the CDR3 is TGTGCCAGCAGGCTCGCAGGGGTGAACACTGAAGCTTTCTTT.

This clone has a handful of counts. The chain recombines TRBV5-1 with TRBJ2-5, with TRBD2 matching 8 bases. This CDR3 spans 16 amino acids. The germline gives CDR1 SGHRS, CDR2 YFSETQ. Trimming removed 0 bases from V and 1 base from J; junction bases left unmatched: 5. CDR3 protein: CASSLGLAGRQETQYF. The CDR3 coding sequence is TGCGCCAGCAGCTTGGGGCTAGCGGGCCGCCAAGAGACCCAGTACTTC. Combining the CDR3 with reference TRBV5-1 and TRBJ2-5 gives the whole variable domain KAGVTQTPRYLIKTRGQQVTLSCSPISGHRSVSWYQQTPGQGLQFLFEYFSETQRNKGNFPGRFSGRQFSNSRSEMNVSTLELGDSALYLCASSLGLAGRQETQYFGPGTRLLVL.

The J gene is TRBJ2-1, the V gene TRBV25-1, with no clear D. The CDR3 runs 16 residues. Germline V lookup: CDR1 MGHDK, CDR2 SYGVNS. The V end lost 4 bases, the J end lost 0 bases, and 13 bases lay between the germline ends. CDR3 DNA: TGTGCCAGCAGTGGGCCGCGGCGGAGCTCCTACAATGAGCAGTTCTTC. This gives the protein CASSGPRRSSYNEQFF.

This clone showed up just a few times. This chain joins TRBV11-2 and TRBJ2-5, with 7 bases matching TRBD1. Trimming cost V 5 bases and J 2 bases; bases outside gene matches: 8. Germline V gene data show CDR1 as SGHAT and CDR2 as FQNNGV. The CDR3 sequence is 15 residues long. The CDR3 bases are TGTGCCAGCAGCCCCCAAGGGACAGTGCAAGAGACCCAGTACTTC. Translated: CASSPQGTVQETQYF.

The chain links TRBV6-5 to TRBJ1-6; no firm D call. V was cut by 2 bases and J by 7 bases, with 9 bases left in between. This CDR3 spans 14 amino acids. Germline CDR1 MNHEY, CDR2 SVGAGI. The CDR3 is CASSYEVVNSPLHF. CDR3 nucleotides: TGTGCCAGCAGTTACGAGGTGGTGAATTCACCCCTCCACTTT.

The CDR3 loop is CASSIEDSGGNTEAFF. The CDR3 nucleotides read TGTGCCAGCAGCATAGAGGACAGCGGAGGGAACACTGAAGCTTTCTTT. V is TRBV25-1 and J is TRBJ1-1, with TRBD1 as a possible D gene (6 bases). Germline values: CDR1 MGHDK, CDR2 SYGVNS. CDR3 length: 16 amino acids. V was shortened by 6 bases and J by 1 base, with 18 bases between the two germline ends.

As regards this clone: At the DNA level, this CDR3 is encoded by other sequences in the same sample as well. The chain combines TRBV30 with TRBJ1-5; D may be TRBD1 (5 bases). CDR3 length equals 13 residues. Trimming removed 0 bases at V and 5 bases at J, with 8 bases between. CDR1 GTSNPN and CDR2 SVGIG come from the germline V gene (reference sequence). The CDR3 sequence is CAWSVTGDQPQHF. The DNA of the CDR3 is TGTGCCTGGAGTGTTACGGGGGATCAGCCCCAGCATTTT.

This clone was found a few times. The chain employs TRBV29-1 and TRBJ2-4; TRBD2 is a possible D gene (5 bases). CDR1 SQVTM and CDR2 ANQGSEA come from the germline V gene. The CDR3 contains 14 residues. Trimming removed 5 bases at V and 0 bases at J, with 11 bases between. The CDR3 DNA follows: TGCAGCGTTCGGACGGCGGGAGCCAAAAACATTCAGTACTTC. This sequence encodes CSVRTAGAKNIQYF.

The CDR3 here is CASSSPGLGGETQYF. CDR3 sequence (DNA): TGTGCCAGCAGCTCCCCGGGACTAGGGGGAGAGACCCAGTACTTC. V is TRBV5-4 and J is TRBJ2-5; 8 bases line up with TRBD2. Trimming cost V 3 bases and J 4 bases; bases outside gene matches: 8. The CDR3 has 15 residues. Germline V CDR1 and CDR2: SGHNT, YYREEE (reference sequence).

The rearrangement links TRBV2 to TRBJ2-7; D gene ambiguous. Germline CDR1 is SNHLY and CDR2 is FYNNEI. The CDR3 covers 14 residues. V lost 7 bases to trimming and J lost 2 bases, with 15 bases between them. For the CDR3, the DNA is TGTGCCAGCACCCCTAGACTGCCTACCTACGAGCAGTACTTC. Translation: CASTPRLPTYEQYF.

This clone appeared a few times. The V and J genes are TRBV9 and TRBJ1-2; tentatively, D is TRBD1 (6 bases). The CDR3 length is 15 residues. V was pared by 0 bases and J by 1 base, with 10 bases between. CDR1 and CDR2 from the germline V gene are SGDLS and YYNGEE. CDR3: CASSVGQGNNYGYTF. For the CDR3, the DNA is TGTGCCAGCAGCGTAGGGCAGGGGAATAACTATGGCTACACCTTC. Supplemented by reference TRBV9 and TRBJ1-2, the full variable domain reads DSGVTQTPKHLITATGQRVTLRCSPRSGDLSVYWYQQSLDQGLQFLIQYYNGEERAKGNILERFSAQQFPDLHSELNLSSLELGDSALYFCASSVGQGNNYGYTFGSGTRLTVV.

This clone was counted only a few times. The V call is TRBV21-1, the J call TRBJ2-4; the table calls TRBD1, which could not be checked here. TRBV21-1 is labeled a pseudogene. This CDR3 is 17 amino acids long. CDR3 DNA sequence: TGTGCCAGCAGCCCCCCCTCGGGACAGTTAGCCAAAAACATTCAGTACTTC. Its translation: CASSPPSGQLAKNIQYF.

This chain links TRBV6-6 with TRBJ1-1, with 7 bases fitting TRBD1. Losses at the gene ends were 6 bases for V and 7 bases for J; bases not matched to a gene: 17. The CDR3 runs to 16 residues. Germline CDR1 reads MNHNY; CDR2 reads SVGAGI (reference sequence). In nucleotides, the CDR3 is TGTGCCAGCAGAGATTCCGGGACAGCCTCTCCAGGTGAAGCTTTCTTT. Protein sequence: CASRDSGTASPGEAFF.

CDR3 protein: CASRGTSGNYEQYF. Here the CDR3 DNA reads TGTGCCAGCAGGGGGACTAGCGGGAACTACGAGCAGTACTTC. This rearrangement joins TRBV27 to TRBJ2-7; 13 nucleotides match TRBD2. The J segment lost 3 bases and the V segment lost 6 bases, leaving 2 bases of the junction unmatched. The CDR3 runs 14 residues. Germline CDR1 MNHEY, CDR2 SMNVEV (reference sequence).

This clone was detected a few times. As DNA, the CDR3 is TGTGCCAGCAGCCTTCAGGGGCTGGAGTTGGACGAGCAGTACTTC. Translation gives CASSLQGLELDEQYF. The chain uses TRBV7-9 and TRBJ2-7; perhaps TRBD1 as D (6 bases). V gave up 5 bases and J gave up 5 bases, with 19 bases separating them. The CDR3 is 15 residues long. Germline assignment: CDR1 SEHNR and CDR2 FQNEAQ (reference sequence).

A few counts support this clone. The chain couples TRBV11-2 to TRBJ1-6; maybe TRBD1 (5 bases). V was cut by 7 bases and J by 9 bases, with 13 bases left in between. Germline V CDR1 and CDR2: SGHAT, FQNNGV. The CDR3 is made up of 13 amino acids. CDR3 DNA sequence: TGTGCCAGCACCACCATTAGGGGTTCACCCCTCCACTTT. Residues: CASTTIRGSPLHF.

The gene calls are TRBV2 and TRBJ1-1; 7 bases map to TRBD1. The V gene end was trimmed by 6 bases and the J gene end by 1 base; junction bases not matched to a gene: 11. Germline V gene sequence: CDR1 SNHLY, CDR2 FYNNEI. The CDR3 has 16 amino acids. CDR3 nucleotide sequence: TGTGCCAGCAGGCTTACTGACAGGGAGACGAACACTGAAGCTTTCTTT. Amino acid sequence: CASRLTDRETNTEAFF. Combining the CDR3 with reference TRBV2 and TRBJ1-1 gives the whole variable domain EPEVTQTPSHQVTQMGQEVILRCVPISNHLYFYWYRQILGQKVEFLVSFYNNEISEKSEIFDDQFSVERPDGSNFTLKIRSTKLEDSAMYFCASRLTDRETNTEAFFGQGTRLTVV.

This clone was found a few times. The chain joins TRBV5-6 to TRBJ2-1; 8 bases are shared with TRBD1. The trim removed 5 bases at V and 2 bases at J, leaving 6 bases unmatched. Germline V lookup: CDR1 SGHDT, CDR2 YYEEEE. This CDR3 contains 15 residues. CDR3 sequence (DNA): TGTGCCAGCAGTCCCGACAGGGGACCCTACAATGAGCAGTTCTTC. It translates to CASSPDRGPYNEQFF. Using reference TRBV5-6 and TRBJ2-1 for the parts outside the CDR3, the full variable domain is DAGVTQSPTHLIKTRGQQVTLRCSPKSGHDTVSWYQQALGQGPQFIFQYYEEEERQRGNFPDRFSGHQFPNYSSELNVNALLLGDSALYLCASSPDRGPYNEQFFGPGTRLTVL.

The chain uses TRBV9 and TRBJ1-4; 10 nucleotides agree with TRBD1. CDR3 length: 13 amino acids. Trimming at V came to 3 bases and at J to 8 bases, leaving 1 base not matched to a gene. The germline gives CDR1 SGDLS, CDR2 YYNGEE. For the CDR3, the DNA is TGTGCCAGCAGCGGGGGACAGGGGGAAAAACTGTTTTTT. It encodes CASSGGQGEKLFF.

The table lists this clone with a few counts. The rearrangement joins TRBV4-1 to TRBJ1-2; TRBD1 matches at 7 bases. The CDR3 runs to 13 residues. V lost 4 bases to trimming and J lost 7 bases; unmatched junction nucleotides: 6. Germline V CDR1 and CDR2: MGHRA, YSYEKL. The DNA of the CDR3 is TGCGCCAGCAGCCTGGACAGGAACATTGGCTACACCTTC. It encodes CASSLDRNIGYTF.

This clone was counted between two and nine times. This chain uses TRBV7-2 with TRBJ1-5; TRBD1 might be the D (6 bases). Germline V lookup: CDR1 SGHTA, CDR2 FQGNSA. The CDR3 covers 15 residues. V lost 1 base and J 7 bases, leaving 14 bases between the germline ends. DNA for the CDR3: TGTGCCAGCAGCTTAGGGGGGCGCGAGGGGCAGCCCCAGCATTTT. Translating it yields CASSLGGREGQPQHF.

J is TRBJ1-6 and V is TRBV25-1; 11 bases map to TRBD1. Germline lookup yields CDR1 MGHDK and CDR2 SYGVNS. The CDR3 covers 16 residues. V shed 5 bases and J 7 bases; nucleotides not matched to a gene: 7. The CDR3 bases are TGTGCCAGCAGTACCATAGGACAGGGGGCAAATTCACCCCTCCACTTT. This encodes CASSTIGQGANSPLHF. The whole variable domain, filled in from reference TRBV25-1 and TRBJ1-6, reads EADIYQTPRYLVIGTGKKITLECSQTMGHDKMYWYQQDPGMELHLIHYSYGVNSTEKGDLSSESTVSRIRTEHFPLTLESARPSHTSQYLCASSTIGQGANSPLHFGNGTRLTVT.

This clone showed up just a few times. J is TRBJ1-2 and V is TRBV29-1; 7 bases are shared with TRBD1. The V and J ends lost 4 bases and 6 bases, in that order; junction bases with no gene match: 5. Germline lookup yields CDR1 SQVTM and CDR2 ANQGSEA. The CDR3 contains 12 residues. CDR3 loop: CSVGKGADGYTF. In nucleotides, the CDR3 is TGCAGCGTTGGGAAGGGGGCTGATGGCTACACCTTC.

This clone showed up just a few times. The rearrangement links TRBV5-5 to TRBJ2-2; 9 positions match TRBD1. The germline gives CDR1 SGHKS, CDR2 YYEKEE (reference sequence). Unmatched junction bases numbered 2, after V lost 1 base and J lost 4 bases. This CDR3 is 15 amino acids long. This chain's CDR3 is CASSLTGGATGELFF. CDR3 in DNA: TGTGCCAGCAGCTTGACAGGGGGCGCCACCGGGGAGCTGTTTTTT.

This clone was seen only a few times. V and J are TRBV6-1 and TRBJ2-3; 8 nucleotides align to TRBD1. The V and J ends lost 3 bases and 2 bases, in that order; junction bases with no gene match: 4. This CDR3 is 15 amino acids long. Looked up from germline, CDR1 is MNHNS and CDR2 is SASEGT. The CDR3 sequence: CASSDRTGSTDTQYF. CDR3 nucleotides: TGTGCCAGCAGTGACAGGACAGGGTCCACAGATACGCAGTATTTT.

This clone occurred a few times. V is TRBV5-1 and J is TRBJ1-4; TRBD1 is a possible D gene (6 bases). This CDR3 has 15 residues. CDR1 and CDR2 from the germline V gene are SGHRS and YFSETQ. Trimming left V 2 bases short and J 8 bases short, with 16 bases between. The CDR3 protein is CASSFTGTPSEKLFF. The CDR3 DNA reads TGCGCCAGCAGCTTCACCGGGACACCGTCGGAAAAACTGTTTTTT.

V is TRBV29-1 and J is TRBJ2-3, with TRBD2 identical over 9 bases. Germline V gene data show CDR1 as SQVTM and CDR2 as ANQGSEA. Trimming cost V 4 bases and J 4 bases; bases outside gene matches: 6. CDR3 length: 14 residues. The CDR3 region has the DNA TGCAGCGTTGGGGGAGCGGGGGGACCAGATACGCAGTATTTT. Amino acid sequence: CSVGGAGGPDTQYF.

This clone has just a few counts. The J gene is TRBJ2-4, the V gene TRBV5-4; D remains unclear. CDR1 and CDR2 (germline): SGHNT, YYREEE (reference sequence). Deletions cut 0 bases from V and 13 bases from J, with 14 bases between. CDR3 length: 13 residues. The CDR3 DNA follows: TGTGCCAGCAGCTTGGAGACCACTACGGAACAGTACTTC. Encoded protein: CASSLETTTEQYF.